This record concerns one T cell receptor beta chain sequence. This specimen belongs to a study of T-cell memory formation after mild COVID-19. Using constant-segment primers, 5'RACE produced TCR alpha and TCR beta cDNA libraries carrying sample barcodes and UMIs. MiXCR, run by TCRdb on the 5' RACE reads, gives a single entry per CDR3 protein. Of about 400,000 distinct CDR3 sequences listed, around 22% were seen once; the top ten hold around 14%. Source material: PBMCs or a T cell subset sorted from them (not recorded which). The source of this sequence is an adult woman who had mild COVID-19 (a few samples of this study predate the infection). Cell type and time point are not known.

CDR3 loop: CATSDYRDTEAFF. The CDR3 nucleotides read TGTGCCACCAGTGATTACAGGGACACTGAAGCTTTCTTT. The rearrangement uses TRBV24-1 and TRBJ1-1; possibly TRBD1 for D (6 bases). The germline V and J ends were trimmed by 2 bases and 3 bases, with 6 bases remaining between them. CDR1 is KGHDR, CDR2 SFDVKD, per germline. This CDR3 comprises 13 residues.